This T cell receptor (beta chain) was recovered during a study of cytomegalovirus exposure and HLA in healthy donors (TCRdb year 2017). Describing the broader study: An earlier analysis of 587 of the donors reported under 300 Gb of sequence data and 95 million to 130 million unique TCR beta sequences obtained from approximately 180 million T cells. About 310 gigabases of sequencing data and tens of millions of unique TCR sequences were included in an early release covering 550 to 800 HLA-typed donors. Of the 300 to 450 genotyped donors, approximately 83% fell in the genetic ancestry cluster associated with self-reported Caucasian donors. The aim of the study was to test whether cataloging public T cell receptors could identify signatures of past pathogen exposure. The study used immunosequencing to profile the T cell repertoires of some 600 subjects and linked those repertoires to cytomegalovirus serostatus. A separate validation cohort of more than 100 different subjects was used in addition to the approximately 670-subject first cohort. To predict cytomegalovirus infection status, the study combined high-throughput TCR immunosequencing, statistical association of individual TCRs with disease status, and machine learning. A later analysis re-examined previously published TCR beta repertoires from more than 600 donors and added high-resolution HLA genotyping to investigate patterns of TCR occurrence. In the later analysis, no new phenotypic data were used to find candidate immune exposures; instead, reliance was placed on TCR beta sequences and their occurrence across donors. To decide whether each TCR beta V gene segment behaved as functional or pseudogenic, an earlier analysis of some 600 of the donors relied on high-throughput TCR beta sequencing. Alongside the repertoire data, information on donor age, sex, ethnicity and CMV serostatus was compiled. A later genetic analysis took genome-wide SNP genotypes for about 55% of the roughly 700 donors and used that subset as a discovery cohort. Every repertoire in the discovery cohort had been generated on one and the same sequencing platform. Both class I and class II loci were covered by HLA typing, at four-digit resolution. The number of typed donors differed by locus: about 620-640 for A, B, C, DRB1 and DQB1; 522 for DQA1; 606 for DPA1; and roughly 470 for DPB1. About 5 DR-DQ haplotypes were handled as single units for association and clustering, since linkage in the cohort was strong. Across under 500 genotyped donors of the cohort, an average of roughly 200,000 unique TCR beta nucleotide sequences per donor were sequenced, and around 19% of those sequences were non-productive. Results and caveats for the whole study, not just this receptor: When HLA alleles, especially DR and DQ, strongly co-occurred, TCR associations were difficult to assign to individual alleles. According to a later analysis, TCR association rates differed among HLA loci, with DRB1 alleles showing the most associated TCRs and HLA-C alleles showing the fewest. Some IMGT-functional V segments, including TRBV6-2 and TRBV6-3, could not be distinguished by the 87-base-pair reads and were therefore excluded. The sequencing pipeline was judged likely to have produced a cluster of highly shared sequence variants as a technical artifact. A later analysis found that most CMV-associated TCR beta chains appeared HLA-restricted, with HLA associations seemingly driven largely by CMV exposure. A later genetic analysis reported fewer N-insertions in productive TCRs among donors in an Asian-associated ancestry cluster than the roughly 700-donor mean. In vitro tests confirmed that a few of the cytomegalovirus-associated TCR beta chains recognize cytomegalovirus antigens. Specific HLA alleles were associated with roughly 16,000 TCR beta sequences at a false discovery rate of 0.05 in a later analysis. Correlated functional status among segregating V segments might be attributable to linkage disequilibrium, but an unknown experimental factor could not be ruled out. In a later analysis, HLA-associated TCR beta chains showed more clonal expansion and lower generation probabilities than non-associated chains that were equally common. A further reported finding was that TCR beta sequences accurately predicted the HLA-A and HLA-B alleles for most subjects in the first cohort. Most TCR sequences were seen in very few donors, while some public TCRs were found in many individuals. The cohort was sequenced for TCR beta chains only, and without alpha or paired-chain data the features that could be detected were limited. In the study, around 160 TCR beta chains were listed as associated with cytomegalovirus. The classifier was reported to diagnose cytomegalovirus status with high specificity and sensitivity in both the original and validation cohorts. In a later analysis, several top co-occurrence clusters were reported to appear linked to parvovirus B19, influenza, CMV and Epstein-Barr virus. For the cohort, immune exposure information was limited to CMV serostatus. An earlier analysis of around 540 of the donors showed that most TCR beta V segments appeared in productive rearrangements either about 87% or about 30% of the time, which broadly matched IMGT annotations. The authors suggested that the approach could potentially be extended to other disease states and immunological phenotypes. A later genetic analysis associated a missense DCLRE1C variant with V-gene and J-gene trimming of TCR beta chains, and an independent cohort replicated the association. The presence/absence analyses assumed that sequencing depth was roughly uniform across donors, and that assumption may not be true. Because counts were too low, seventeen rarely observed V segments, including chromosome 9 orphons, were excluded from the earlier analysis of fewer than 650 of the donors. Because HLA typing was unavailable for some donors at each locus, only the typed subset was used in association tests.

Libraries were constructed by the immunoSEQ multiplex PCR assay. The multiplex PCR relied on a mix of 60 forward primers for TCR Vbeta segments and 13 reverse primers for TCR Jbeta segments. Amplification of the CDR3 region of rearranged TCR beta genes was performed with a multiplex PCR assay on genomic DNA. The Illumina HiSeq System was used to sequence the amplified TCR beta libraries as 87-base-pair reads. As for the authors' bioinformatics: Across the 700 or so repertoires, a later analysis counted about 81 million unique TCR beta chains, 9 million to 14 million of which were shared by at least two donors. Raw reads were error-corrected and collapsed into unique sequences by a nearest-neighbor algorithm in which closely related sequences were merged to remove PCR and sequencing errors. Alignment of CDR3 sequences to IMGT reference sequences was used to assign V, D and J gene segments. For a sequence to be retained, at least a six-nucleotide match to both a V gene segment and a J gene segment was required. Rearrangements were classified as productive when the CDR3 lacked stop codons and remained in frame with V and J, and all other rearrangements were classified as non-productive. CDR3 was defined according to IMGT convention as the region running from the second conserved V-encoded cysteine to the conserved J-encoded phenylalanine. In an earlier analysis of 500 to 650 of the donors, sequences lacking an unambiguous match to a single V gene segment were excluded. An earlier analysis of about 590 of the donors classified V segments as functional when productive rearrangements were above 56.7% and as segregating when the standard deviation between donors was above 5%. To diagnose cytomegalovirus status from the catalog of TCR beta chain sequences, a statistical classification framework was built. In a later analysis, TCR nucleotide sequences were compared against IMGT/GENE-DB human TR gene sequences so that V and J genes could be assigned. A later analysis assigned CDR3 sequences and most-parsimonious VDJ recombination scenarios with the TCRdist pipeline. In a later analysis, every TCR beta chain was defined by the combination of its CDR3 amino acid sequence and its V-gene family, and reads without a unique V-gene family were dropped. As a way to deal with suspected cross-contamination and a sequencing artifact, a later analysis dropped roughly 600 nucleotide sequences that were highly shared and had low generation probability. For each public chain, a later analysis derived a clonal expansion index from normalized ranks of inferred template counts within each repertoire. In a later analysis, generation probabilities were computed using a VDJ recombination model fitted to out-of-frame rearrangements, and the results were checked against IGoR. In a later analysis, TCR-TCR, TCR-HLA and TCR-CMV co-occurrence was scored with hypergeometric tests, and a repertoire-size bias correction was applied to TCR pairs. To estimate false discovery rates, a later analysis permuted the HLA or CMV assignments 20 times. In a later analysis, co-occurring TCRs were grouped with DBSCAN, and TCRdist sequence similarity was added when clustering was performed within HLA-allele-positive subsets. Repertoires with fewer than 30,000 or more than 120,000 public chains, plus five repertoires with anomalous nucleotide sharing, were excluded from co-occurrence clustering. As stored in TCRdb, this immuneACCESS dataset retains in-frame rearrangements with V and J assigned. A fraction of the clones does not appear; measured against another copy, unresolved V genes explain less than half of the discrepancy, and the remainder lacks a known reason. The DNA gave D and trimming, while V, J and clone size come from that table. For this sample the table gives over 150,000 clones, of which 70% to 90% were detected only once. Of the sample, about 7.7% is held by the ten largest clones.

Looking up the germline V gene yields CDR1 SGHDN and CDR2 FVKESK. V loses 3 bases at its end and J loses 8 bases; junction bases beyond the gene matches: 2. From cysteine to phenylalanine, the CDR3 is 13 amino acids long. The sequence is cut down to CDR3 DNA, 39 bases in frame from base 1. In total, fewer than 750 healthy bone marrow donors made up the cohort. At the time of sampling, every cohort member was nominally healthy, though immune exposures that went unrecorded were likely present. The donor tested CMV seropositive and was one of the 289 seropositive cohort members. Every donor gave a peripheral blood sample, and the peripheral blood mononuclear cells from that sample were used for TCR beta sequencing. The Qiagen DNeasy Blood Extraction Kit was used to extract genomic DNA from the blood cell samples. As regards this clone: Its antigen target is currently unknown. Nothing much larger sits one base from this clone, and base qualities are not available.

This TCR was sampled from a woman aged 25 to 45 in good health and CMV-seropositive. The chain couples TRBV14 to TRBJ2-1; TRBD1 aligns with 9 central bases. Sample: PBMCs. The sequenced DNA: TGTGCCAGCAGCCAGGGACAGGGCGATGAGCAGTTCTTC. Its coded protein is CASSQGQGDEQFF.